Reported below is one T cell receptor beta chain. The antigen is undetermined. The germline V gene encodes CDR1 LGHDT and CDR2 YNNKEL (reference sequence). The ends were cut back, 1 base at V and 8 bases at J, with 9 bases in the middle. This CDR3 spans 13 amino acids. This specimen comes from a study of T cell responses to AZD1222 COVID-19 vaccine. Points from the study as a whole: Most donors were white British, females outnumbered males, and clonal diversity was possibly underestimated.

Sequenced by immunoSEQ multiplex PCR; TCRdb stores in-frame clones only, minus some. The table records fewer than 300,000 clones, more than 80% of them present only once. The rearrangement joins TRBV3-1 (or the pseudogene TRBV3-2) to TRBJ2-1; possible D gene TRBD1, 5 bases. Sequencing used peripheral blood, obtained on day 0 of AZD1222 vaccination. This TCR derives from an adult in good health. The CDR3 reads CASSQAQGHEQFF. The CDR3 nucleotides are TGTGCCAGCAGCCAAGCCCAGGGTCATGAGCAGTTCTTC.